This entry is about one T cell receptor (beta chain). Antigen specificity is unknown. V lost 2 bases and J lost 5, with 6 bases in between. Germline V gene sequence: CDR1 SQVTM, CDR2 ANQGSEA. The CDR3 contains 11 residues. The source of the sample is a study of cytomegalovirus exposure and HLA in healthy donors. Primers for the PCR totalled 60 Vbeta and 13 Jbeta. The repertoire was sequenced with immunoSEQ multiplex PCR; TCRdb's copy has only in-frame clones and lacks some. In the table there are 180,000 or so clones, approximately 71% of which are singletons. Whole-study findings and limits: The study dropped some indistinguishable V segments, TRBV6-2 and TRBV6-3 among them.

The genes are TRBV29-1 and TRBJ2-5; D call uncertain. The material sequenced was PBMCs. This clonotype was obtained from a woman between 40 and 55 years old in good health and CMV-seropositive. The CDR3 spells CSVEIMETQYF. CDR3 bases: TGCAGCGTTGAAATTATGGAGACCCAGTACTTC.